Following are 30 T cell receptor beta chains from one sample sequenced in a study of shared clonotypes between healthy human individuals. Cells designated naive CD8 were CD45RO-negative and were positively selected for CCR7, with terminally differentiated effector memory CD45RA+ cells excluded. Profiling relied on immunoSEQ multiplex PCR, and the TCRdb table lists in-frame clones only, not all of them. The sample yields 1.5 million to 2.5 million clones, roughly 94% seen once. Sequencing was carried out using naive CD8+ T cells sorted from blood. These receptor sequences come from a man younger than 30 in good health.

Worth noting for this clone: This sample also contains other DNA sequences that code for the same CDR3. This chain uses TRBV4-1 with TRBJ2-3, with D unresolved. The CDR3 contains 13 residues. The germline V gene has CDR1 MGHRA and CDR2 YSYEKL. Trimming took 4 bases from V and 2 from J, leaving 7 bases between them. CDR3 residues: CASSRDPTDTQYF. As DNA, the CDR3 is TGCGCCAGCAGCCGGGATCCCACAGATACGCAGTATTTT.

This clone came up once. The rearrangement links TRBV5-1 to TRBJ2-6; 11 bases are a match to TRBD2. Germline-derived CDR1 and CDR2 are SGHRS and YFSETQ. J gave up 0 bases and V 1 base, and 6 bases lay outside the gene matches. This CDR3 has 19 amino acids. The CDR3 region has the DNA TGCGCCAGCAGCTTGACACTAGCGGGAGTCCCCTCTGGGGCCAACGTCCTGACTTTC. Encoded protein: CASSLTLAGVPSGANVLTF.

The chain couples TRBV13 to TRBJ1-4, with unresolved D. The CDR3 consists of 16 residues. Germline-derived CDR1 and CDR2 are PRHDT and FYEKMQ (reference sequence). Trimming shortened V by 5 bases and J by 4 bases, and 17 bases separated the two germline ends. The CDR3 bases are TGTGCCAGCAGCCCTCTGAAGGCCGCGGGTAATGAAAAACTGTTTTTT. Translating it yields CASSPLKAAGNEKLFF.

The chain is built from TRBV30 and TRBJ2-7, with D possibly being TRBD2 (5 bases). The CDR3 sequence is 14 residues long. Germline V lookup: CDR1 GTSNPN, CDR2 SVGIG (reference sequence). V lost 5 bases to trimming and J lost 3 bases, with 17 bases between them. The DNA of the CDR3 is TGTGCCTGGGGGAACGGGGATCGTATCTACGAGCAGTACTTC. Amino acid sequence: CAWGNGDRIYEQYF.

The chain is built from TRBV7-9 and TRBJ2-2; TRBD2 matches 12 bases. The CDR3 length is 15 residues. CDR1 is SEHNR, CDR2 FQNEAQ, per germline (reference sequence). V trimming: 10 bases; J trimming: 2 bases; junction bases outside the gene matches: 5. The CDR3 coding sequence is TGTGCCACCCGGACTAGCGGGGTAAACACCGGGGAGCTGTTTTTT. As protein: CATRTSGVNTGELFF.

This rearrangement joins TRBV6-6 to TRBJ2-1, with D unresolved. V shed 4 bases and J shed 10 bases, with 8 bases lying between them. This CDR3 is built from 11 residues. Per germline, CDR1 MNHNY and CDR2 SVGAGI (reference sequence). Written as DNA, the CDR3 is TGTGCCAGCAGTTCCCGACCCGAGCAGTTCTTC. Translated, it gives CASSSRPEQFF.

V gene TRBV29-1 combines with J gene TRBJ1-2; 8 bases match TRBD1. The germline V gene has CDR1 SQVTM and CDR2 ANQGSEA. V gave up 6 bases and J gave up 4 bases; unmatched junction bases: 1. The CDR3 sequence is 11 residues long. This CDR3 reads CSVQGAYGYTF. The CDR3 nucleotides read TGCAGCGTGCAGGGGGCCTATGGCTACACCTTC.

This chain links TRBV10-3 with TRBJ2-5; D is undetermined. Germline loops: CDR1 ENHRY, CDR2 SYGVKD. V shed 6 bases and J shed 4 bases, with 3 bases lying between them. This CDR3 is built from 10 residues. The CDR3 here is CAISSETQYF. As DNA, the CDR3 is TGTGCCATCAGCTCAGAGACCCAGTACTTC.

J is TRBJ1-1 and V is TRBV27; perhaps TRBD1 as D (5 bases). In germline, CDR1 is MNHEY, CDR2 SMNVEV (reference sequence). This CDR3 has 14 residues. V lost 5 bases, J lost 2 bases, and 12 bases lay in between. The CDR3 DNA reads TGTGCCAGCAGTCCACAGGTTTTTAACACTGAAGCTTTCTTT. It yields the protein CASSPQVFNTEAFF.

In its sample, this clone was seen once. As DNA, the CDR3 is TGTGCCAGCAGCGATTTAGCGGGAGGGCCTCCCTACGAGCAGTACTTC. Protein sequence: CASSDLAGGPPYEQYF. This rearrangement joins TRBV9 to TRBJ2-7; 11 bases line up with TRBD2. The CDR3 runs 16 residues. V trimming: 3 bases; J trimming: 2 bases; junction bases outside the gene matches: 7. Germline V gives CDR1 SGDLS, CDR2 YYNGEE. Full variable domain (outside the CDR3, taken from reference TRBV9 and TRBJ2-7): DSGVTQTPKHLITATGQRVTLRCSPRSGDLSVYWYQQSLDQGLQFLIQYYNGEERAKGNILERFSAQQFPDLHSELNLSSLELGDSALYFCASSDLAGGPPYEQYFGPGTRLTVT.

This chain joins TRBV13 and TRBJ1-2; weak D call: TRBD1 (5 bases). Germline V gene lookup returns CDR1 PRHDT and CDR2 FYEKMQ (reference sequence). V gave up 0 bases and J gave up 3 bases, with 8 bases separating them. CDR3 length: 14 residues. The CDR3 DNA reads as TGTGCCAGCAGCTTAGGAGGCAGGGACTATGGCTACACCTTC. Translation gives CASSLGGRDYGYTF.

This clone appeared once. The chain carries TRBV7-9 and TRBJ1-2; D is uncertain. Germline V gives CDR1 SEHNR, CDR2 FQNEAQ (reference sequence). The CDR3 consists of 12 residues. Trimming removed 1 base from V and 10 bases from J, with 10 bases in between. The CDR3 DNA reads TGTGCCAGCAGCTTAGGGTTTATGGTCTACACCTTC. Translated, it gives CASSLGFMVYTF.

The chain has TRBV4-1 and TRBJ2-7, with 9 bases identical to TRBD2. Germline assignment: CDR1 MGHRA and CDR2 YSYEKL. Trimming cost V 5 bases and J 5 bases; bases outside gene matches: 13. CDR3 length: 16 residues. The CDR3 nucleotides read TGCGCCAGCAGCGAAGGGGTCGGTAGCGGGAGCCACGAGCAGTACTTC. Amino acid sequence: CASSEGVGSGSHEQYF.

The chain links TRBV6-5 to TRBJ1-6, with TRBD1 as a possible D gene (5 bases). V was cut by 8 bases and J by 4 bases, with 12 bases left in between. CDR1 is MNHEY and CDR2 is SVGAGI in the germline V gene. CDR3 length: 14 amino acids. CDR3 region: CASSWDGYNSPLHF. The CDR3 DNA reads TGTGCCAGCTCGTGGGACGGATATAATTCACCCCTCCACTTT.

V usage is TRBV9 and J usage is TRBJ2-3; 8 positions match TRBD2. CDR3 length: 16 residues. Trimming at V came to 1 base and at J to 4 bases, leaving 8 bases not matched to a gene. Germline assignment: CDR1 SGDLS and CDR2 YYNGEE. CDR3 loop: CASSVFGGGLADTQYF. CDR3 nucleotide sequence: TGTGCCAGCAGCGTATTCGGGGGGGGCCTCGCAGATACGCAGTATTTT.

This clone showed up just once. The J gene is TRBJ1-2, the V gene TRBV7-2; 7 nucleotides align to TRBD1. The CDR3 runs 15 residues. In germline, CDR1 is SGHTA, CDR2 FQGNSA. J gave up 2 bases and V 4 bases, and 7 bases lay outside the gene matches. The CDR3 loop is CASSSLDRLNYGYTF. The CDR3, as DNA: TGTGCCAGCAGCTCCTTGGACAGGTTAAACTATGGCTACACCTTC.

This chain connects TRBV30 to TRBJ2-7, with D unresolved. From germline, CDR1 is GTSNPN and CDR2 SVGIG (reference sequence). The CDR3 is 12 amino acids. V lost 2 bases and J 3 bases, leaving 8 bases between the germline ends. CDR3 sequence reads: CAWSSENYEQYF. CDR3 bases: TGTGCCTGGAGTTCAGAGAACTACGAGCAGTACTTC.

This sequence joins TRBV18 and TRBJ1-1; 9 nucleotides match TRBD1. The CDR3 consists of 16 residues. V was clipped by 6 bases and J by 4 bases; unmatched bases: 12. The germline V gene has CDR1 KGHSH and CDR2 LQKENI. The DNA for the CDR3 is TGTGCCAGCTCGCCAGGGACAGGGCCCGGGGGCACTGAAGCTTTCTTT. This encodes CASSPGTGPGGTEAFF.

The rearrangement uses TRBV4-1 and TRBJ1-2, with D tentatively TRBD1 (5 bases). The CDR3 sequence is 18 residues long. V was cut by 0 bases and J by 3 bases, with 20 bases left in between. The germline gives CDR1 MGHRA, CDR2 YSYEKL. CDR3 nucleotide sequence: TGCGCCAGCAGCCAAGAGACTAACACGGGACTTTCTCACTATGGCTACACCTTC. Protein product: CASSQETNTGLSHYGYTF.

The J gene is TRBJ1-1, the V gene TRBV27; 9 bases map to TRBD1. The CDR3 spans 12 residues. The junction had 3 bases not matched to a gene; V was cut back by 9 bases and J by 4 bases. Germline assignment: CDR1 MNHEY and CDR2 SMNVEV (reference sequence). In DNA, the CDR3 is TGTGCCAGTGGACAGGGGACCACTGAAGCTTTCTTT. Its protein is CASGQGTTEAFF.

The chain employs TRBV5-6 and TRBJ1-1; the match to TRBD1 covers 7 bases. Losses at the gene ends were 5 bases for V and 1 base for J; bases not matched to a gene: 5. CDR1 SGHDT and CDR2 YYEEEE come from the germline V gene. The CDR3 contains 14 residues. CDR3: CASREQGGNTEAFF. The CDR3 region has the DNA TGTGCCAGCAGAGAGCAGGGGGGGAACACTGAAGCTTTCTTT.

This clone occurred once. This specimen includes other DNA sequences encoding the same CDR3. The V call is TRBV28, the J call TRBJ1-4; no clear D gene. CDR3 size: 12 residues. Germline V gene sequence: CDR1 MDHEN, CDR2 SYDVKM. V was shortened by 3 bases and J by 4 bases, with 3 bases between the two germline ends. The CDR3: CASSLYNEKLFF. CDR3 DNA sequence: TGTGCCAGCAGTTTGTATAATGAAAAACTGTTTTTT.

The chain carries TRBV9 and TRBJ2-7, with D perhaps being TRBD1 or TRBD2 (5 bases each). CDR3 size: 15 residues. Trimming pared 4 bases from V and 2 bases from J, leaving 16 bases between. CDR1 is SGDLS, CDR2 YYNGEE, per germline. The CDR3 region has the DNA TGTGCCAGCAGCTCTTGGGACGGCGTGGCCTACGAGCAGTACTTC. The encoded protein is CASSSWDGVAYEQYF.

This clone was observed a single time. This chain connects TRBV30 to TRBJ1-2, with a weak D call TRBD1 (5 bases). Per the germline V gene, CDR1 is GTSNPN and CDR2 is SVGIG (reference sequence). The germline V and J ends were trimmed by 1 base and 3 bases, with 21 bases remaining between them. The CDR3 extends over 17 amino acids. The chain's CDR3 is CAWSGSKMARGDYGYTF. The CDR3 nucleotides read TGTGCCTGGAGTGGATCAAAAATGGCGAGGGGAGACTATGGCTACACCTTC.

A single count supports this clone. CDR3 loop: CASSSLAGWNTGELFF. CDR3 in DNA: TGTGCCAGCAGCTCTTTAGCGGGGTGGAACACCGGGGAGCTGTTTTTT. The chain links TRBV5-4 to TRBJ2-2, with 8 bases matching TRBD2. The V gene's germline CDR1 is SGHNT and CDR2 YYREEE (reference sequence). This CDR3 comprises 16 residues. The junction had 5 bases not matched to a gene; V was cut back by 3 bases and J by 1 base.

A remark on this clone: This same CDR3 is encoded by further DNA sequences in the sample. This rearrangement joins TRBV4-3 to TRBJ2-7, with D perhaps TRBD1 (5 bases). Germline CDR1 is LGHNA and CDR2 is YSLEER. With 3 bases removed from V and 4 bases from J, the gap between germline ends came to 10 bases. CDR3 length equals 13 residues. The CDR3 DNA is TGCGCCAGCAGCCAGGGGAAGGGGTACGAGCAGTACTTC. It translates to CASSQGKGYEQYF.

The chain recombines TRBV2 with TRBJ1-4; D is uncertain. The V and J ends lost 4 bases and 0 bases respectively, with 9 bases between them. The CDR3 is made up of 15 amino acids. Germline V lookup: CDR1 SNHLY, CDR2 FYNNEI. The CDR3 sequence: CASSASAATNEKLFF. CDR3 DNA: TGTGCCAGCAGTGCATCAGCTGCAACTAATGAAAAACTGTTTTTT.

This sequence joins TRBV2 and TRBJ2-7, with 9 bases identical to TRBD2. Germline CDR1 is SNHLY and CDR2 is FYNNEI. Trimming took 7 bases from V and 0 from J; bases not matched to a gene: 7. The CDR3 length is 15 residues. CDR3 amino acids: CASKGLSGSSYEQYF. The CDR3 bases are TGTGCCAGCAAGGGCCTTAGCGGGAGCTCCTACGAGCAGTACTTC. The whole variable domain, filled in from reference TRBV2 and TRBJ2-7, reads EPEVTQTPSHQVTQMGQEVILRCVPISNHLYFYWYRQILGQKVEFLVSFYNNEISEKSEIFDDQFSVERPDGSNFTLKIRSTKLEDSAMYFCASKGLSGSSYEQYFGPGTRLTVT.

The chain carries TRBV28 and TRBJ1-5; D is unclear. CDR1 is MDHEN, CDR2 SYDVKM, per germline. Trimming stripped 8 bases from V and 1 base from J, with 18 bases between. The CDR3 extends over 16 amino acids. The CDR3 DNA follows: TGTGCCAGCGGAATAAATACAAGGGTGAGCAATCAGCCCCAGCATTTT. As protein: CASGINTRVSNQPQHF.

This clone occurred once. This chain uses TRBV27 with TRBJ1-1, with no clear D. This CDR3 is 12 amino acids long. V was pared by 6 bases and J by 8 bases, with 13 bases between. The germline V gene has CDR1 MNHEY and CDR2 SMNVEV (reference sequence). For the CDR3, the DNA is TGTGCCAGCAGGTCCGGAGGAGGGGAAGCTTTCTTT. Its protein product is CASRSGGGEAFF.